A selection of T cell receptor beta chains follows, all from one sample in a study of CD8 T cells in Susac syndrome. In TCRdb, the immunoSEQ multiplex PCR reads were re-called with MiXCR into one record per CDR3 protein. Of over 100,000 distinct CDR3 sequences listed, roughly 95% are singletons. The sample was CD4+ T cells from PBMCs. These receptors all come from a human donor in good health. Each CDR3 is given with its conserved first and last residue. D genes are given only for firm matches. Only part of the rows carry a size: once, few, many, or a class if the clone is expanded.

D gene	V gene	clone size	J gene	CDR3 protein	CDR3 DNA
NA	TRBV6-6	NA	TRBJ2-1	CASRPIWESGEQFF	TGTGCCAGCAGGCCTATTTGGGAGTCGGGTGAGCAGTTCTTC
TRBD1	TRBV12-3/TRBV12-4	NA	TRBJ2-7	CASSLDRGVFYEQYF	TGTGCCAGCAGTTTGGACAGGGGGGTCTTCTACGAGCAGTACTTC
NA	TRBV7-8	NA	TRBJ2-5	CASSLLGRGQETQYF	TGTGCCAGCAGCCTGCTTGGGCGGGGACAAGAGACCCAGTACTTC
NA	TRBV4-2	NA	TRBJ2-1	CASSPLLRNEQFF	TGTGCCAGCAGCCCCCTACTCCGGAATGAGCAGTTCTTC
TRBD1	TRBV6-5	NA	TRBJ2-7	CASSYLGQGTYEQYF	TGTGCCAGCAGTTACCTCGGACAGGGAACATACGAGCAGTACTTC
TRBD1	TRBV29-1	NA	TRBJ1-1	CSVSAPTGTEAFF	TGCAGCGTCTCAGCCCCGACAGGGACTGAAGCTTTCTTT
NA	TRBV20-1	NA	TRBJ2-2	CSGRAVGGGGTGELFF	TGCAGTGGACGAGCGGTTGGCGGGGGCGGGACCGGGGAGCTGTTTTTT
NA	TRBV4-3	NA	TRBJ2-1	CASSQGGRHNEQFF	TGCGCCAGCAGCCAAGGAGGCCGGCACAATGAGCAGTTCTTC
TRBD1	TRBV3-1	NA	TRBJ2-1	CASSQRSGTGAYNEQFF	TGTGCCAGCAGCCAACGGTCCGGGACAGGGGCCTACAATGAGCAGTTCTTC
TRBD1	TRBV19	few	TRBJ1-2	CASSTDRGHGYTF	TGTGCCAGTAGTACTGACAGGGGTCACGGCTACACCTTC
NA	TRBV4-1	NA	TRBJ2-7	CASSQDESGYEQYF	TGCGCCAGCAGCCAAGACGAGTCTGGCTACGAGCAGTACTTC
NA	TRBV3-1	NA	TRBJ1-4	CASSPDLDIEKLFF	TGTGCCAGCAGCCCCGACCTGGATATTGAAAAACTGTTTTTT
NA	TRBV9	NA	TRBJ1-3	CASTGNGNTIYF	TGTGCCAGCACGGGGAACGGAAACACCATATATTTT
NA	TRBV2	NA	TRBJ1-1	CASGGGTEAFF	TGTGCCAGCGGAGGAGGAACTGAAGCTTTCTTT
TRBD1	TRBV9	NA	TRBJ2-3	CASSVAGTGRPDTQYF	TGTGCCAGCAGCGTAGCAGGGACAGGGAGGCCAGATACGCAGTATTTT
NA	TRBV6-6	NA	TRBJ1-4	CASTSGNLGEKLFF	TGTGCCAGCACTTCCGGGAACCTGGGGGAAAAACTGTTTTTT
NA	TRBV3-1	NA	TRBJ2-1	CASSQVVRAIEQFF	TGTGCCAGCAGCCAAGTGGTCAGGGCGATTGAGCAGTTCTTC
NA	TRBV12-3/TRBV12-4	NA	TRBJ2-2	CASSSVRALNTGELFF	TGTGCCAGCAGCTCGGTCCGCGCCTTAAACACCGGGGAGCTGTTTTTT
TRBD2	TRBV5-1	NA	TRBJ2-3	CASSLGRLAGIRTDTQYF	TGCGCCAGCAGCTTGGGAAGGCTAGCGGGTATCCGCACAGATACGCAGTATTTT